The 26 T cell receptor beta chains given below trace back to one sample, sequenced in a study of blood T cell repertoires in COVID-19. The data were produced by immunoSEQ multiplex PCR, yet TCRdb's version contains in-frame clones alone and is incomplete. Of about 86,000 clones listed, around four fifths are singletons. What was sequenced was peripheral blood. The receptors derive from a woman of 80 years or more with active or convalescent COVID-19.

This sequence joins TRBV28 and TRBJ2-1, with 14 positions matching TRBD2. Germline CDR1 reads MDHEN; CDR2 reads SYDVKM. The ends lost 4 bases at V and 5 bases at J; junction bases unmatched: 7. The CDR3 runs to 17 residues. The DNA for the CDR3 is TGTGCCAGCAGTTATCGGCGGACTAGCGGGAGGCACAATGAGCAGTTCTTC. Its translation: CASSYRRTSGRHNEQFF.

The chain combines TRBV5-4 with TRBJ2-5, with TRBD2 matching 11 bases. CDR3 length equals 16 residues. The germline V gene encodes CDR1 SGHNT and CDR2 YYREEE (reference sequence). J gave up 5 bases and V 4 bases, and 10 bases lay outside the gene matches. The CDR3 nucleotides are TGTGCCAGCAGCAGGGGACTAGCGGAGGGGGGGGAGACCCAGTACTTC. Amino acid sequence: CASSRGLAEGGETQYF.

The chain carries TRBV21-1 and TRBJ2-7; the D call of TRBD2 is as the table states it, not checked on the DNA. TRBV21-1 constitutes a pseudogene. This CDR3 is built from 15 residues. CDR3 sequence: CASSFRTSGVYEQYF. CDR3 DNA sequence: TGTGCCAGCAGCTTTAGGACTAGCGGAGTCTACGAGCAGTACTTC.

The chain recombines TRBV21-1 with TRBJ2-1; the table names TRBD2, a call not compared with the DNA. TRBV21-1 is a known pseudogene. The CDR3 contains 15 residues. CDR3 protein: CASSLTGTRANEQFF. The DNA for the CDR3 is TGTGCCAGCAGCCTAACCGGGACTAGGGCCAATGAGCAGTTCTTC.

V is TRBV28 and J is TRBJ2-2, with 10 bases that match TRBD2. This CDR3 is built from 13 residues. J gave up 5 bases and V 8 bases, and 2 bases lay outside the gene matches. Per the germline V gene, CDR1 is MDHEN and CDR2 is SYDVKM. DNA for the CDR3: TGTGCCAGCCAGCGGGGGGGGACCGGGGAGCTGTTTTTT. Encoded protein: CASQRGGTGELFF.

J is TRBJ2-2 and V is TRBV24-1; the D gene is possibly TRBD2 (7 bases). CDR3 length: 16 amino acids. Germline V CDR1 and CDR2: KGHDR, SFDVKD. V gave up 4 bases and J gave up 3 bases, with 14 bases separating them. The CDR3 sequence: CATSDQTGRDTGELFF. The CDR3 bases are TGTGCCACCAGTGACCAAACAGGGAGGGACACCGGGGAGCTGTTTTTT.

J is TRBJ2-3 and V is TRBV5-5; 10 nucleotides line up with TRBD1. The V and J ends lost 4 bases and 1 base, in that order; junction bases with no gene match: 9. CDR1 SGHKS and CDR2 YYEKEE come from the germline V gene (reference sequence). The CDR3 length is 17 residues. CDR3 sequence (DNA): TGTGCCAGCAGCAACCCCGACAGGGGGCTTGGCACAGATACGCAGTATTTT. Its translation is CASSNPDRGLGTDTQYF.

The chain has TRBV5-6 and TRBJ1-6; no reliable D call. Trimming removed 4 bases at V and 8 bases at J, with 13 bases between. Germline loops: CDR1 SGHDT, CDR2 YYEEEE. The CDR3 consists of 14 residues. DNA for the CDR3: TGTGCCAGCAGCCCCTTTCTGCGGGATTCACCCCTCCACTTT. Its translation is CASSPFLRDSPLHF.

This clone was found once. The rearrangement links TRBV3-1 (or the pseudogene TRBV3-2) to TRBJ1-4; TRBD1 agrees at 11 bases. Trimming removed 5 bases from V and 7 bases from J; junction bases left unmatched: 12. The germline V gene encodes CDR1 LGHDT and CDR2 YNNKEL (reference sequence). The CDR3 extends over 17 amino acids. The CDR3 here is CASSAGTGGVGVEKLFF. The CDR3 bases are TGTGCCAGCAGCGCCGGGACAGGGGGGGTCGGCGTTGAAAAACTGTTTTTT.

About this clone itself: Different DNA sequences within this sample yield the same CDR3. The chain couples TRBV10-3 to TRBJ1-2, with 8 bases that match TRBD1. CDR1 is ENHRY, CDR2 SYGVKD, per germline. The CDR3 is 13 residues long. V lost 4 bases, J lost 5 bases, and 3 bases stayed unmatched. The CDR3 bases are TGTGCCATCAGTGCCGGGACAGGATATGGCTACACCTTC. Translating gives CAISAGTGYGYTF.

The chain combines TRBV19 with TRBJ2-3; 8 nucleotides agree with TRBD2. Trimming took 7 bases from V and 2 from J; bases not matched to a gene: 5. Germline V gene data show CDR1 as LNHDA and CDR2 as SQIVND (reference sequence). This CDR3 is built from 14 residues. The CDR3 DNA reads TGTGCCAGTAATCGGGGGGGTGTCACAGATACGCAGTATTTT. It is translated as CASNRGGVTDTQYF.

The rearrangement links TRBV5-1 to TRBJ2-5; 10 bases are shared with TRBD1. The trim removed 2 bases at V and 2 bases at J, leaving 6 bases unmatched. The CDR3 spans 16 residues. Germline V lookup: CDR1 SGHRS, CDR2 YFSETQ. This CDR3 reads CASSLRTGGRQETQYF. CDR3 DNA: TGCGCCAGCAGCTTACGGACAGGGGGGAGGCAAGAGACCCAGTACTTC.

A few counts support this clone. The CDR3 here is CAWSVIPGGGGYTF. The CDR3 DNA is TGTGCCTGGAGTGTTATCCCGGGCGGGGGTGGCTACACCTTC. V is TRBV30 and J is TRBJ1-2; a weak D match, TRBD1 (5 bases). This CDR3 has 14 amino acids. CDR1 GTSNPN and CDR2 SVGIG come from the germline V gene (reference sequence). Trimming removed 0 bases from V and 7 bases from J, with 15 bases in between.

V and J are TRBV5-6 and TRBJ1-2, with 8 bases that match TRBD1. Germline CDR1 SGHDT, CDR2 YYEEEE. The CDR3 is 16 residues long. With 4 bases clipped from V and 1 base from J, the junction kept 9 bases outside the gene matches. The CDR3 region has the DNA TGTGCCAGCAGCCGGGGAGGACAGGGTTTTAACTATGGCTACACCTTC. This translates into CASSRGGQGFNYGYTF.

The chain recombines TRBV18 with TRBJ2-2; the match to TRBD1 covers 7 bases. Germline V gene lookup returns CDR1 KGHSH and CDR2 LQKENI. V was pared by 2 bases and J by 5 bases, with 11 bases of the junction left unmatched. The CDR3 is 17 amino acids. Written as DNA, the CDR3 is TGTGCCAGCTCACCAAACCAAGGGGGCGGAAGTACCGGGGAGCTGTTTTTT. It specifies CASSPNQGGGSTGELFF. Supplemented by reference TRBV18 and TRBJ2-2, the full variable domain reads NAGVMQNPRHLVRRRGQEARLRCSPMKGHSHVYWYRQLPEEGLKFMVYLQKENIIDESGMPKERFSAEFPKEGPSILRIQQVVRGDSAAYFCASSPNQGGGSTGELFFGEGSRLTVL.

The chain joins TRBV27 to TRBJ1-2; D remains ambiguous. With 5 bases removed from V and 4 bases from J, the gap between germline ends came to 5 bases. This CDR3 has 11 amino acids. The germline CDR1 and CDR2 sequences are MNHEY and SMNVEV (reference sequence). The CDR3 coding sequence is TGTGCCAGCAGTACGGGCTATGGCTACACCTTC. It is translated as CASSTGYGYTF.

In the case of this clone: At one boundary the junction diverges from the germline segment, which might be a read error. The CDR3 loop reads CASSASRTGGPLIF. The CDR3 coding sequence is TGTGCCAGCAGCGCCAGCAGAACGGGAGGGCCCCTGATCTTC. The chain couples TRBV9 to TRBJ2-7, with 8 bases identical to TRBD2. The CDR3 has 14 residues. Germline V CDR1 and CDR2: SGDLS, YYNGEE.

The V gene is TRBV5-4, the J gene TRBJ1-4; perhaps TRBD1 as D (6 bases). The ends were cut back, 4 bases at V and 8 bases at J, with 15 bases in the middle. This CDR3 has 14 residues. Germline-derived CDR1 and CDR2 are SGHNT and YYREEE (reference sequence). DNA for the CDR3: TGTGCCAGCAGCGTACAGGGTGGCGGCGAAAAACTGTTTTTT. It yields the protein CASSVQGGGEKLFF.

The chain links TRBV20-1 to TRBJ2-1; tentative D call: TRBD2 (5 bases). The CDR3 extends over 11 amino acids. Germline V gives CDR1 DFQATT, CDR2 SNEGSKA (reference sequence). V lost 3 bases and J lost 12, with 12 bases in between. CDR3 loop: CSASEGWTQFF. The CDR3 nucleotides read TGCAGTGCTAGCGAGGGCTGGACGCAGTTCTTC.

The chain uses TRBV2 and TRBJ2-7; 9 bases align to TRBD2. V was pared by 4 bases and J by 2 bases, with 3 bases of the junction left unmatched. The CDR3 consists of 14 residues. Germline-derived CDR1 and CDR2 are SNHLY and FYNNEI. The CDR3 region is CASSGAGGPYEQYF. CDR3 DNA sequence: TGTGCCAGCAGTGGGGCGGGAGGGCCCTACGAGCAGTACTTC.

The table lists this clone with a few counts. V usage is TRBV5-1 and J usage is TRBJ1-1, with TRBD1 matching 7 bases. J gave up 7 bases and V 4 bases, and 4 bases lay outside the gene matches. The V gene's germline CDR1 is SGHRS and CDR2 YFSETQ. The CDR3 consists of 12 residues. This CDR3 is CASSRTGDEAFF. CDR3 coding DNA: TGCGCCAGCAGCCGAACAGGGGATGAAGCTTTCTTT.

This clone was seen a handful of times. This chain links TRBV6-1 with TRBJ1-5, with D uncertain. CDR1 MNHNS and CDR2 SASEGT come from the germline V gene. Trimming shortened V by 4 bases and J by 11 bases, and 18 bases separated the two germline ends. There are 14 residues in the CDR3. The CDR3: CASSGANIPGTQHF. The CDR3, as DNA: TGTGCCAGCAGTGGAGCAAATATCCCCGGGACCCAGCATTTT.

V usage is TRBV29-1 and J usage is TRBJ2-7; 9 positions match TRBD1. The V gene's germline CDR1 is SQVTM and CDR2 ANQGSEA. The V gene end was trimmed by 6 bases and the J gene end by 2 bases; junction bases not matched to a gene: 5. The CDR3 totals 13 residues. In DNA form, the CDR3 reads TGCAGCGTCCAGGACAGGGGAGCCTACGAGCAGTACTTC. Translated, it gives CSVQDRGAYEQYF.

This chain uses TRBV7-8 with TRBJ2-2, with D tentatively TRBD2 (6 bases). V was pared by 2 bases and J by 5 bases, with 9 bases between. The CDR3 is made up of 14 amino acids. Germline CDR1 and CDR2: SGHVS and FQNEAQ. The DNA for the CDR3 is TGTGCCAGCAGCTTATCGGGAGTAACCGGGGAGCTGTTTTTT. Its protein is CASSLSGVTGELFF.

This chain connects TRBV6-5 to TRBJ1-1, with unresolved D. This CDR3 is built from 13 residues. Trimming stripped 6 bases from V and 1 base from J, with 9 bases between. Germline CDR1 and CDR2: MNHEY and SVGAGI. The CDR3 region has the DNA TGTGCCAGCAGCGAGACTCCGAACACTGAAGCTTTCTTT. Protein: CASSETPNTEAFF.

This chain connects TRBV7-2 to TRBJ2-1; the D gene is possibly TRBD2 (6 bases). This CDR3 is 16 amino acids long. Trimming shortened V by 3 bases and J by 0 bases, and 12 bases separated the two germline ends. CDR1 and CDR2 from the germline V gene are SGHTA and FQGNSA. In DNA form, the CDR3 reads TGTGCCAGCAGCTTGGCACAGACTAGCTCCTACAATGAGCAGTTCTTC. This sequence encodes CASSLAQTSSYNEQFF.